This entry describes one TCR beta chain. Its antigen is not identified. The repertoire was sequenced with immunoSEQ multiplex PCR; TCRdb's copy has only in-frame clones and lacks some. Here the sample spans 980,000 or so clones, less than 85% being singletons. This CDR3 is 15 amino acids long. The germline gives CDR1 SGHRS, CDR2 YFSETQ. V was clipped by 4 bases and J by 6 bases, with 14 bases between them. The sample originates from a study of shared clonotypes between healthy human individuals. Study information: Donors were a couple of women and a few men aged 18 to 49. Study observations and caveats: The donor pool, a small one, limited the genetic and exposure-history diversity represented.

HIV-negative, healthy adults without recent acute infections or vaccinations were the donors. The sample consisted of memory CD4+ T cells sorted from blood. This sample's subset: CD45RA-negative fraction. The rearrangement joins TRBV5-1 to TRBJ1-6, with D perhaps TRBD1 (5 bases). This TCR came from a man aged 18 to 29 in good health. The CDR3 reads CASSDARGSNSPLHF. The CDR3 nucleotides read TGCGCCAGCAGCGACGCCCGGGGCTCTAATTCACCCCTCCACTTT.